This entry describes one T cell receptor beta chain. Its antigen is currently unknown. The sample originates from a study of yellow fever vaccine responses in identical twins. Study-wide findings and caveats: Twins reportedly had a vaccine T cell response that seemed partly convergent, partly personalized.

Using its own MiXCR run on the RT-PCR reads, TCRdb lists one record per CDR3 protein. The sample includes more than 2,000 distinct CDR3 sequences, approximately 83% of them seen just once. V lost 4 bases, J lost 8 bases, and 7 bases stayed unmatched. This CDR3 comprises 15 residues. CDR1 and CDR2 (germline): ENHRY, SYGVKD. The genes are TRBV10-3 and TRBJ2-1, with 11 bases that match TRBD2. The source was T cells from blood (PBMCs), unsorted or a sorted subset (not recorded which), collected before or after yellow fever vaccination (not recorded which). The source of this sequence is a woman aged 18-29 years who received the yellow fever vaccine. The CDR3: CAISGLAGGLDEQFF. The CDR3 DNA reads TGTGCCATCAGTGGTCTAGCGGGAGGATTGGATGAGCAGTTCTTC.